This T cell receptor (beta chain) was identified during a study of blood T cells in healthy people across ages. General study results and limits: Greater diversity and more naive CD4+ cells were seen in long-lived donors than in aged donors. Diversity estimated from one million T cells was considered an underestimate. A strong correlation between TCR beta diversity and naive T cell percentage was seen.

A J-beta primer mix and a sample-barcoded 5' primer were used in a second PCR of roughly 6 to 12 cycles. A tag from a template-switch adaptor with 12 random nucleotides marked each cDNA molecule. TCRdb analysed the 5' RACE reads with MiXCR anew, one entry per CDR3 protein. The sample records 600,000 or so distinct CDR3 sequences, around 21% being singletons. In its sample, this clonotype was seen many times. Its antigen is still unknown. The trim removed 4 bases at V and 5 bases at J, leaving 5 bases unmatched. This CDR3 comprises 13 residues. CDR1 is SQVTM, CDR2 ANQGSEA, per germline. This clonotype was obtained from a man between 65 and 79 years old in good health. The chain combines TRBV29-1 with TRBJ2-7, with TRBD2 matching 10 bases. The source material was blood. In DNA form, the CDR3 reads TGCAGCGTTGGTTCACTAGCGGGAAACGAGCAGTACTTC. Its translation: CSVGSLAGNEQYF.